The present entry profiles one T cell receptor beta chain with its context. The source of the sample is a study of blood T cell repertoires in COVID-19. Study at large: Sample material is recorded as cDNA or gDNA derived from T cells, B-cell-depleted T cells, or PBMCs.

Assay used: immunoSEQ multiplex PCR; TCRdb lists only in-frame clones, some missing. The data show some 100,000 clones, 85% seen once. The CDR3 totals 13 residues. The ends were cut back, 8 bases at V and 5 bases at J, with 12 bases in the middle. Germline CDR1 is MNHEY and CDR2 is SVGAGI. The gene calls are TRBV6-5 and TRBJ2-2; perhaps TRBD2 as D (6 bases). The specimen was peripheral blood. This sequence originates from a woman in her 70s with active or convalescent COVID-19. DNA of the CDR3: TGTGCCAGCGAGACTAGAAAGACCGGGGAGCTGTTTTTT. Translating gives CASETRKTGELFF.